A selection of T cell receptor beta chains follows, all from one sample in a study of cytomegalovirus exposure and HLA in healthy donors. Profiling relied on immunoSEQ multiplex PCR, and the TCRdb table lists in-frame clones only, not all of them. The data hold under 200,000 clones, with around 76% observed a single time. Sequencing used PBMCs. The receptor source for this set is a young woman in good health and CMV-seropositive. CDR3s leave out the opening cysteine and the closing phenylalanine or tryptophan.

v_gene,CDR3aa
TRBV20-1,SASRDTQY
TRBV9,ASSVTGGVNTEAF
TRBV2,ASSQNRDREKLF
TRBV2,ASSSGGTDLSTEAF
TRBV28,ASSFGGVEAQY
TRBV5-1,ASSLGGTSNQPQH
TRBV10-3,AIRAGTGVGYT
TRBV2,ASSERYGGAEAF
TRBV7-2,ASRLTGGILSNSPLH
TRBV7-2,ASSLIRLERTNEKLF
TRBV6-6,ASSPTGDEQY
TRBV6-5,ASMRPAALNQPQH
TRBV9,ASSAGYGYT
TRBV5-6,ASSLPGLAGPEQY
TRBV6-1,ASSHPRGDGYT
TRBV19,ASSQSGTRGREQY
TRBV25-1,ASSEDTGGTKNIQY